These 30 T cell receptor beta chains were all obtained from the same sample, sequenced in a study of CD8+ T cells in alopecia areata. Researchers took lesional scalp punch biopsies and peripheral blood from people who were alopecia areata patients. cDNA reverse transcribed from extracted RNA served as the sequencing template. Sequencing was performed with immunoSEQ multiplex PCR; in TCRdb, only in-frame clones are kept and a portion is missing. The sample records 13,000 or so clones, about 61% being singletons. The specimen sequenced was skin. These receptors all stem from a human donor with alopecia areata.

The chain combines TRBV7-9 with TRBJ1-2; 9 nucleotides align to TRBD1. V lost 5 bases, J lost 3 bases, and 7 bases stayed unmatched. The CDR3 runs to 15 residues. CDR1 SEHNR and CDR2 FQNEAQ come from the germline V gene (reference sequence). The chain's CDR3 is CASSPLDRGDYGYTF. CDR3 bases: TGTGCCAGCAGCCCATTGGACAGGGGAGACTATGGCTACACCTTC. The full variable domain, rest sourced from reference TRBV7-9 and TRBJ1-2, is DTGVSQNPRHKITKRGQNVTFRCDPISEHNRLYWYRQTLGQGPEFLTYFQNEAQLEKSRLLSDRFSAERPKGSFSTLEIQRTEQGDSAMYLCASSPLDRGDYGYTFGSGTRLTVV.

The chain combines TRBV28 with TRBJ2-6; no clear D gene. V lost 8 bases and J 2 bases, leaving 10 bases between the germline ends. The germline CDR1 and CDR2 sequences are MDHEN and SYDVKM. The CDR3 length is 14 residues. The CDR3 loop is CASRGRAGANVLTF. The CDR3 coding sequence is TGTGCCAGCCGTGGCCGGGCTGGGGCCAACGTCCTGACTTTC. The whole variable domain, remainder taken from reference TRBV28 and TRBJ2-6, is DVKVTQSSRYLVKRTGEKVFLECVQDMDHENMFWYRQDPGLGLRLIYFSYDVKMKEKGDIPEGYSVSREKKERFSLILESASTNQTSMYLCASRGRAGANVLTFGAGSRLTVL.

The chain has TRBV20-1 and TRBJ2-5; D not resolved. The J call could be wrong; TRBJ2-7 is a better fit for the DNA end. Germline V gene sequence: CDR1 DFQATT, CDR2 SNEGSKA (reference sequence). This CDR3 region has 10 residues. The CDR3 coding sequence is TGCAGTGCTAGTCGCTACGAGCAGTACTTC. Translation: CSASRYEQYF.

The CDR3: CASSWDSLYEQYF. For the CDR3, the DNA is TGTGCCAGCAGCTGGGACAGCCTGTACGAGCAGTACTTC. The rearrangement joins TRBV7-8 to TRBJ2-7, with 7 nucleotides matching TRBD1. V lost 4 bases, J lost 4 bases, and 4 bases stayed unmatched. The CDR3 loop spans 13 amino acids. Germline V gene data show CDR1 as SGHVS and CDR2 as FQNEAQ.

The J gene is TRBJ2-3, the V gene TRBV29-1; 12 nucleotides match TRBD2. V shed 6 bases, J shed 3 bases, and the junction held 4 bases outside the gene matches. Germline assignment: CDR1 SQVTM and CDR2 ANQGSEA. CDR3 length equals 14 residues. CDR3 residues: CSVQTSGRTDTQYF. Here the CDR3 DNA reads TGCAGCGTACAGACTAGCGGGAGAACAGATACGCAGTATTTT.

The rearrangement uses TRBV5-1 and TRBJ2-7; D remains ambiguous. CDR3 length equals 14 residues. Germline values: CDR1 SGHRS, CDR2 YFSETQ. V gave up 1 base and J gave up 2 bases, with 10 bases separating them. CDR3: CASSLSATAYEQYF. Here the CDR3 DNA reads TGCGCCAGCAGCTTGTCCGCGACGGCCTACGAGCAGTACTTC.

The CDR3: CASSTTRGQETQYF. In nucleotides, the CDR3 is TGTGCCAGCAGCACCACTAGAGGACAAGAGACCCAGTACTTC. This rearrangement joins TRBV7-8 to TRBJ2-5, with D perhaps TRBD2 (5 bases). V lost 5 bases to trimming and J lost 2 bases, with 12 bases between them. This CDR3 spans 14 amino acids. Looked up from germline, CDR1 is SGHVS and CDR2 is FQNEAQ.

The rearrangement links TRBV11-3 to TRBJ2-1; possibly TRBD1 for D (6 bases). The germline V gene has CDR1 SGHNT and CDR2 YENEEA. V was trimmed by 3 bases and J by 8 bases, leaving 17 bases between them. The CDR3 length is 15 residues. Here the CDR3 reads CASSFTRDIGDEQFF. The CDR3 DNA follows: TGTGCCAGCAGCTTCACCCGGGACATTGGCGATGAGCAGTTCTTC.

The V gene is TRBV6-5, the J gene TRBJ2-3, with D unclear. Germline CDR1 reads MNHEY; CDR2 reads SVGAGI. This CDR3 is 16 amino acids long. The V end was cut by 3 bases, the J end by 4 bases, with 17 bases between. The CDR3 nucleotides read TGTGCCAGCAGTTATGAAGGGATTTGGATGGCAGATACGCAGTATTTT. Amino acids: CASSYEGIWMADTQYF.

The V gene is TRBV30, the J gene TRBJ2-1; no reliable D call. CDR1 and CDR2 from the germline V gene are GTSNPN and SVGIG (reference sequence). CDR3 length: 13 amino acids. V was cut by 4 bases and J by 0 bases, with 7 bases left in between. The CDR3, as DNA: TGTGCCTGGACGAGGAGCTCCTACAATGAGCAGTTCTTC. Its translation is CAWTRSSYNEQFF.

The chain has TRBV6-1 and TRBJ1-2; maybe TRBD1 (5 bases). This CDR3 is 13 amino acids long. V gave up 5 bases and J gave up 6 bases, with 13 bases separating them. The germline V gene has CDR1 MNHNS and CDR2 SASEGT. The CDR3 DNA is TGTGCCAGCAGTCTAAACTGGGGGGATGGCTACACCTTC. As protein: CASSLNWGDGYTF.

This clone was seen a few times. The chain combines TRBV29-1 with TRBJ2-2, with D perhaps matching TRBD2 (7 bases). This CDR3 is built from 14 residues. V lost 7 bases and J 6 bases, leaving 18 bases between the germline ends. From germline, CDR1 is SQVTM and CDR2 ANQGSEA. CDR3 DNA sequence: TGCAGCGCCCAAGAGGGGGGGTATTCCGGGGAGCTGTTTTTT. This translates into CSAQEGGYSGELFF.

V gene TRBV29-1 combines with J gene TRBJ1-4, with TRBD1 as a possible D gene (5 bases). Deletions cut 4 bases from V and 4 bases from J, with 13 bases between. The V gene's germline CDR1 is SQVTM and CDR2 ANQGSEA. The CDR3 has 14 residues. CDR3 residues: CSVVGGGFNEKLFF. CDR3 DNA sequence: TGCAGCGTTGTGGGGGGGGGATTTAATGAAAAACTGTTTTTT.

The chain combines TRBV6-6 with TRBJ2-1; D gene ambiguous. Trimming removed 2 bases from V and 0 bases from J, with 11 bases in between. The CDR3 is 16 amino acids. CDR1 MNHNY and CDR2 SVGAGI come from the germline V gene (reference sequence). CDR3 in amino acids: CASSYGRQSSYNEQFF. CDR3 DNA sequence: TGTGCCAGCAGTTACGGTAGGCAGAGCTCCTACAATGAGCAGTTCTTC.

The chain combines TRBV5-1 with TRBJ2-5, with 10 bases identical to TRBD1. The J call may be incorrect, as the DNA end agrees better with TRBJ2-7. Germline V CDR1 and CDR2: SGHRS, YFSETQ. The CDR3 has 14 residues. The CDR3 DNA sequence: TGCGCCAGCGGCCCGACAGGGGGCCTCTACGAGCAGTACTTC. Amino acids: CASGPTGGLYEQYF.

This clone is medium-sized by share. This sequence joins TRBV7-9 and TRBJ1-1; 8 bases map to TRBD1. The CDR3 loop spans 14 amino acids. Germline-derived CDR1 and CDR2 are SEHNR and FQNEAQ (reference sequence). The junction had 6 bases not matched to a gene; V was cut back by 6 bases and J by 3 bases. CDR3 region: CASRGQGAHTEAFF. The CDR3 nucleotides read TGTGCCAGCAGAGGACAGGGAGCCCACACTGAAGCTTTCTTT.

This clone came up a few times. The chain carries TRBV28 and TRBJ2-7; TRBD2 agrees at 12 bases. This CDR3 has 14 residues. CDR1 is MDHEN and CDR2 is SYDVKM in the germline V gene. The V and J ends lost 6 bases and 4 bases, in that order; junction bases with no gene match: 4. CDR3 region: CASRGTSGRYEQYF. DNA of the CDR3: TGTGCCAGCAGGGGGACTAGCGGGCGTTACGAGCAGTACTTC.

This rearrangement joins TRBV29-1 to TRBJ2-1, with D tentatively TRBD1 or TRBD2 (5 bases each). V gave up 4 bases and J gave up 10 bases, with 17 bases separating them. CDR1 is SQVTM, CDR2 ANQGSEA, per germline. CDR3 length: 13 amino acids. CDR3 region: CSVGTGPRGEQFF. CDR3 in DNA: TGCAGCGTTGGCACGGGACCCCGTGGGGAGCAGTTCTTC.

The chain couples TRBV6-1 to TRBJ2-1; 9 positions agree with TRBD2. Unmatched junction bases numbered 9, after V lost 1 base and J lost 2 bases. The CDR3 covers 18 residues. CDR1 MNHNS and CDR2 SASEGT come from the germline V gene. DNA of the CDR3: TGTGCCAGCAGTGAAGAGGTGGGCGGCGGGGGGGCCTACAATGAGCAGTTCTTC. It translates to CASSEEVGGGGAYNEQFF.

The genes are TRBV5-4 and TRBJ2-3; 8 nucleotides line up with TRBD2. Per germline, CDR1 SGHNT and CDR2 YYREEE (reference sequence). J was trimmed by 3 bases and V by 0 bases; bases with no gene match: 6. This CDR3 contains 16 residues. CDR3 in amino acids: CASSLAAGGATDTQYF. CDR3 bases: TGTGCCAGCAGCTTGGCAGCCGGGGGGGCGACAGATACGCAGTATTTT. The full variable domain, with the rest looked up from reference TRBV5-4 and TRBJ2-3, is ETGVTQSPTHLIKTRGQQVTLRCSSQSGHNTVSWYQQALGQGPQFIFQYYREEENGRGNFPPRFSGLQFPNYSSELNVNALELDDSALYLCASSLAAGGATDTQYFGPGTRLTVL.

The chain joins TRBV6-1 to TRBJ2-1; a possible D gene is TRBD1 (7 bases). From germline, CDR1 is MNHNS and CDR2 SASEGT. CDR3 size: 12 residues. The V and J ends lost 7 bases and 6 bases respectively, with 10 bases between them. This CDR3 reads CASTGGSNEQFF. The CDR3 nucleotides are TGTGCCAGCACAGGGGGGTCCAATGAGCAGTTCTTC.

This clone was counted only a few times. The CDR3 here is CASAVQGGNQPQHF. DNA for the CDR3: TGTGCCAGTGCAGTACAGGGGGGCAATCAGCCCCAGCATTTT. The V call is TRBV19, the J call TRBJ1-5, with TRBD1 identical over 8 bases. V was pared by 8 bases and J by 2 bases, with 5 bases of the junction left unmatched. This CDR3 has 14 amino acids. The germline V gene encodes CDR1 LNHDA and CDR2 SQIVND (reference sequence).

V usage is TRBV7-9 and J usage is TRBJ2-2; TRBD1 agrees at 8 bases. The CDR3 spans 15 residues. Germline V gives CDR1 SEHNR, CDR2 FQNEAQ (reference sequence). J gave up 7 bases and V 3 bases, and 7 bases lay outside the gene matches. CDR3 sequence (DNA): TGTGCCAGCAGCTTGTACACCGGACAGGGCGGGGAGCTGTTTTTT. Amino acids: CASSLYTGQGGELFF.

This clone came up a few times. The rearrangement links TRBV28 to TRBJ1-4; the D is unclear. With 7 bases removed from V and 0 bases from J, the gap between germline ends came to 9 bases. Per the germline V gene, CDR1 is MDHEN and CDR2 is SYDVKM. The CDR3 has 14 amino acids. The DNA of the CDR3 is TGTGCCAGCACCGAGGGTGCAACTAATGAAAAACTGTTTTTT. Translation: CASTEGATNEKLFF.

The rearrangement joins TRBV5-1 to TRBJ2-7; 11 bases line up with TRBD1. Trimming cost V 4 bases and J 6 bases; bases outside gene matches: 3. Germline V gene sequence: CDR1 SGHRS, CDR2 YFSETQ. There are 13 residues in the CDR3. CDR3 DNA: TGCGCCAGCAGCCGGGGACAGGGGGGCGAGCAGTACTTC. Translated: CASSRGQGGEQYF. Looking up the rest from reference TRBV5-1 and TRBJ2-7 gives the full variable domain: KAGVTQTPRYLIKTRGQQVTLSCSPISGHRSVSWYQQTPGQGLQFLFEYFSETQRNKGNFPGRFSGRQFSNSRSEMNVSTLELGDSALYLCASSRGQGGEQYFGPGTRLTVT.

The CDR3 here is CASSGQGRYEQYF. The CDR3, as DNA: TGTGCCAGCAGTGGCCAGGGACGCTACGAGCAGTACTTC. This chain joins TRBV14 and TRBJ2-7; D possibly matches TRBD1 or TRBD2 (5 bases each). The CDR3 extends over 13 amino acids. Deletions cut 6 bases from V and 3 bases from J, with 12 bases between. In germline, CDR1 is SGHDN, CDR2 FVKESK.

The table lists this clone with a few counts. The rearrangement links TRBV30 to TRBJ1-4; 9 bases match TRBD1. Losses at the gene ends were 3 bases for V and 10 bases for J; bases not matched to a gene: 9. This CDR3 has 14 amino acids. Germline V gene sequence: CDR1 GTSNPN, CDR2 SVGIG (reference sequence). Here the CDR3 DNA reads TGTGCCTGGAGAGAACCGGGACAGGGAGGAAAACTGTTTTTT. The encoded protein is CAWREPGQGGKLFF.

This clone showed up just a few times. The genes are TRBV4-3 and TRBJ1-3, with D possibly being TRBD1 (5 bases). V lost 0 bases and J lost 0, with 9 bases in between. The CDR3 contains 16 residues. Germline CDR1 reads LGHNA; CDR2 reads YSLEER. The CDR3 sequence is CASSQDRGGSGNTIYF. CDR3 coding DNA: TGCGCCAGCAGCCAAGATCGCGGGGGCTCTGGAAACACCATATATTTT.

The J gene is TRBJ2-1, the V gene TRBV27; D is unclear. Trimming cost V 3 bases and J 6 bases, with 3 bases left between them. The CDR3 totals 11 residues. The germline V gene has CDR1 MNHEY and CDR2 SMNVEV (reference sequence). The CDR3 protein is CASSFGNEQFF. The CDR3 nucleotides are TGTGCCAGCAGTTTTGGCAATGAGCAGTTCTTC.

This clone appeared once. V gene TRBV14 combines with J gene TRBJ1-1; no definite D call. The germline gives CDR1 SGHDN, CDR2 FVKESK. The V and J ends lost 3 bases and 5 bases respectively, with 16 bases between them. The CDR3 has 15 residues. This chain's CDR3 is CASSQARGRYTEAFF. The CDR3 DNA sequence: TGTGCCAGCAGCCAGGCCCGGGGTAGGTATACTGAAGCTTTCTTT.